The 3 T cell receptor beta chains in this list originate from one sample, sequenced in a study of beta chain features in type 1 diabetes (dated by TCRdb to 2017 to 2018). Findings and caveats that apply to the study as a whole: A moderate but significant shortening of TCRB CDR3 length was observed in type 1 diabetes patients in all four CD4+ subsets.

The method behind the library was the immunoSEQ multiplex PCR assay. The High Capacity cDNA Reverse Transcription Kit was used to reverse transcribe all of the isolated RNA, meaning that expressed TCRB transcripts were what got sequenced. In TCRdb, the immuneACCESS table is reduced to in-frame sequences with V and J assigned. These tables do not hold every clone; where another copy was compared, an unresolved V gene accounts for under half, and the others remain unexplained. A total of about 400,000 clones appear in this sample, roughly 12% of them only once. The top ten clones comprise over 0.008% of the sample. The antigens of these receptors remain unknown. Sequencing input: naive CD4+ T cells from blood. The sample's cell subset or site label, in plain terms: true naive CD4+ T cells. These receptors were obtained from a woman under 30 with type 1 diabetes.

The chain couples TRBV5-1 to TRBJ1-5, with D perhaps matching TRBD1 (6 bases). V lost 1 base, J lost 0 bases, and 17 bases lay in between. This CDR3 contains 18 residues. Germline V gene data show CDR1 as SGHRS and CDR2 as YFSETQ. The CDR3, as DNA: TGCGCCAGCAGCTTGCCCGGACAGCCAGGAGGTAGCAATCAGCCCCAGCATTTT. Translated: CASSLPGQPGGSNQPQHF.

This clone has a handful of counts. The J gene is TRBJ2-1, the V gene TRBV12-5; possibly TRBD2 for D (7 bases). Germline CDR1 LGHNT, CDR2 FRNRAP. The CDR3 length is 16 residues. The V gene lost 6 bases and the J gene lost 0 bases, with 15 bases spanning the gap. The CDR3: CASGRGGPSSYNEQFF. The CDR3 nucleotides are TGTGCTAGTGGCCGCGGGGGCCCCAGCTCCTACAATGAGCAGTTCTTC.

This clone was picked up a small number of times. This chain uses TRBV4-3 with TRBJ1-4; 7 bases match TRBD1. This CDR3 spans 13 amino acids. Germline V gene data show CDR1 as LGHNA and CDR2 as YSLEER. V lost 0 bases and J lost 10; bases outside the gene matches: 2. The CDR3 bases are TGCGCCAGCAGCCAAGACCAGGGGGGAAAACTGTTTTTT. Amino acid sequence: CASSQDQGGKLFF.